Below are 22 T cell receptor beta chains sequenced from a single sample in a study of blood T cell repertoires in COVID-19. The assay was immunoSEQ multiplex PCR, and TCRdb's table has in-frame clones only and misses some. The data hold 65,000 or so clones, with about nine tenths observed a single time. Sequencing was carried out using peripheral blood. These TCRs come from a man between 60 and 70 years old with acute or convalescent COVID-19.

This clone was counted between two and nine times. The genes are TRBV18 and TRBJ2-2; TRBD1 matches 8 bases. This CDR3 spans 18 amino acids. V shed 5 bases, J shed 5 bases, and the junction held 16 bases outside the gene matches. In germline, CDR1 is KGHSH, CDR2 LQKENI. The CDR3 DNA reads as TGTGCCAGCTCATTTCTCACAGGGGGTATATCGCGGACCGGGGAGCTGTTTTTT. It codes for CASSFLTGGISRTGELFF.

The CDR3 protein is CASSFQTGRGTDTQYF. As DNA, the CDR3 is TGCGCCAGCAGCTTCCAGACAGGGCGGGGAACAGATACGCAGTATTTT. The genes are TRBV5-1 and TRBJ2-3; D may be TRBD1 (7 bases). The CDR3 is made up of 16 amino acids. Trimming removed 2 bases from V and 3 bases from J, with 16 bases in between. CDR1 and CDR2 from the germline V gene are SGHRS and YFSETQ. The full variable domain, its missing parts supplied by reference TRBV5-1 and TRBJ2-3, is KAGVTQTPRYLIKTRGQQVTLSCSPISGHRSVSWYQQTPGQGLQFLFEYFSETQRNKGNFPGRFSGRQFSNSRSEMNVSTLELGDSALYLCASSFQTGRGTDTQYFGPGTRLTVL.

The chain is built from TRBV29-1 and TRBJ1-2; TRBD1 matches at 7 bases. Looked up from germline, CDR1 is SQVTM and CDR2 is ANQGSEA. The CDR3 totals 13 residues. V shed 6 bases and J 2 bases; nucleotides not matched to a gene: 6. CDR3 amino acids: CSVLRGFNYGYTF. CDR3 DNA sequence: TGCAGCGTCCTCAGGGGGTTCAACTATGGCTACACCTTC.

The V and J genes are TRBV5-1 and TRBJ1-1; D is uncertain. The V end lost 2 bases, the J end lost 2 bases, and 7 bases lay between the germline ends. This CDR3 region has 13 residues. Per the germline V gene, CDR1 is SGHRS and CDR2 is YFSETQ. The CDR3 sequence is CASSFRGNTEAFF. CDR3 coding DNA: TGCGCCAGCAGCTTCCGGGGAAACACTGAAGCTTTCTTT.

The chain links TRBV5-1 to TRBJ1-6; no firm D call. The CDR3 has 15 residues. The germline V and J ends were trimmed by 4 bases and 4 bases, with 12 bases remaining between them. Germline loops: CDR1 SGHRS, CDR2 YFSETQ. Written as DNA, the CDR3 is TGCGCCAGCAGCGAGAGCTCCACTTATAATTCACCCCTCCACTTT. The encoded protein is CASSESSTYNSPLHF. Looking up the rest from reference TRBV5-1 and TRBJ1-6 gives the full variable domain: KAGVTQTPRYLIKTRGQQVTLSCSPISGHRSVSWYQQTPGQGLQFLFEYFSETQRNKGNFPGRFSGRQFSNSRSEMNVSTLELGDSALYLCASSESSTYNSPLHFGNGTRLTVT.

The V gene is TRBV10-2, the J gene TRBJ2-7; D is perhaps TRBD2 (5 bases). Germline V gene lookup returns CDR1 WSHSY and CDR2 SAAADI. V was clipped by 3 bases and J by 9 bases, with 15 bases between them. The CDR3 totals 13 residues. The CDR3 DNA reads TGCGCCAGCAGTGACGGGATCGCGTTGGCGCAGTACTTC. This gives the protein CASSDGIALAQYF.

The chain uses TRBV5-6 and TRBJ2-5; a weak D match, TRBD1 (6 bases). CDR1 is SGHDT and CDR2 is YYEEEE in the germline V gene. CDR3 length: 13 amino acids. Trimming removed 4 bases from V and 5 bases from J, with 12 bases in between. The CDR3 is CASSNAGAETQYF. The CDR3 DNA is TGTGCCAGCAGCAACGCAGGGGCCGAGACCCAGTACTTC.

V and J are TRBV9 and TRBJ1-2; D ambiguous. The CDR3 is 13 residues long. With 0 bases removed from V and 7 bases from J, the gap between germline ends came to 10 bases. Germline V gives CDR1 SGDLS, CDR2 YYNGEE. CDR3 protein: CASSVVQARGYTF. The CDR3 bases are TGTGCCAGCAGCGTAGTCCAGGCTCGTGGCTACACCTTC.

The chain recombines TRBV6-5 with TRBJ2-2; possibly TRBD2 for D (6 bases). The CDR3 runs 15 residues. The germline gives CDR1 MNHEY, CDR2 SVGAGI. The germline V and J ends were trimmed by 9 bases and 0 bases, with 14 bases remaining between them. Written as DNA, the CDR3 is TGTGCCAGTAAAATCGGGACTTCGAACACCGGGGAGCTGTTTTTT. It codes for CASKIGTSNTGELFF.

The chain is built from TRBV5-7 and TRBJ1-1, with D maybe TRBD1 (6 bases). TRBV5-7 is given ORF status, its function remaining uncertain. V was trimmed by 2 bases and J by 0 bases, leaving 20 bases between them. CDR3 length equals 18 residues. The CDR3 sequence is CASSLHLGAGVLNTEAFF. CDR3 bases: TGTGCCAGCAGCTTACATTTGGGGGCAGGGGTCCTGAACACTGAAGCTTTCTTT.

The chain recombines TRBV28 with TRBJ1-5; 10 bases are shared with TRBD1. CDR1 and CDR2 (germline): MDHEN, SYDVKM. The CDR3 sequence is 15 residues long. J gave up 4 bases and V 4 bases, and 4 bases lay outside the gene matches. CDR3 residues: CASSSGQGSNQPQHF. The CDR3 region has the DNA TGTGCCAGCAGTTCGGGACAGGGGTCAAATCAGCCCCAGCATTTT.

The V call is TRBV30, the J call TRBJ1-4; D may be TRBD1 (5 bases). Trimming removed 0 bases at V and 5 bases at J, with 10 bases between. Germline V gene data show CDR1 as GTSNPN and CDR2 as SVGIG (reference sequence). This CDR3 has 14 residues. The CDR3 spells CAWSVAGRNEKLFF. Here the CDR3 DNA reads TGTGCCTGGAGTGTTGCAGGGAGGAATGAAAAACTGTTTTTT.

The rearrangement links TRBV5-4 to TRBJ1-1, with a tentative D call TRBD1 (5 bases). V lost 4 bases to trimming and J lost 6 bases, with 28 bases between them. The CDR3 contains 18 residues. The V gene's germline CDR1 is SGHNT and CDR2 YYREEE (reference sequence). The CDR3: CASSGAGGAVGVLSEAFF. CDR3 sequence (DNA): TGTGCCAGCAGCGGGGCCGGTGGGGCGGTTGGGGTACTTTCTGAAGCTTTCTTT.

This clone was found a few times. The chain carries TRBV6-5 and TRBJ2-2; TRBD2 matches at 13 bases. The CDR3 loop spans 15 amino acids. V lost 6 bases and J lost 8; bases outside the gene matches: 6. Germline lookup yields CDR1 MNHEY and CDR2 SVGAGI. The CDR3 sequence is CASRILAGGPGELFF. In DNA form, the CDR3 reads TGTGCCAGCAGAATACTAGCGGGGGGGCCGGGGGAGCTGTTTTTT.

The chain employs TRBV24-1 and TRBJ1-2, with D perhaps TRBD1 (6 bases). The germline V and J ends were trimmed by 4 bases and 8 bases, with 10 bases remaining between them. This CDR3 region has 12 residues. Germline assignment: CDR1 KGHDR and CDR2 SFDVKD. The CDR3: CATSEFQGGYTF. In DNA, the CDR3 is TGTGCCACCAGTGAATTCCAGGGGGGCTACACCTTC.

This clone was counted a few times. This rearrangement joins TRBV3-1 (or the pseudogene TRBV3-2) to TRBJ2-2; TRBD2 agrees at 11 bases. Germline-derived CDR1 and CDR2 are LGHDT and YNNKEL (reference sequence). The CDR3 runs to 14 residues. V shed 4 bases and J 7 bases; nucleotides not matched to a gene: 2. CDR3 DNA sequence: TGTGCCAGCAGCCTTCTAGCGGGGGGCGGGGAGCTGTTTTTT. Encoded protein: CASSLLAGGGELFF.

The genes are TRBV5-1 and TRBJ1-3; a weak D match, TRBD1 (6 bases). Between the trimmed V and J ends, which lost 6 bases and 2 bases, there was a span of 15 bases. Germline CDR1 is SGHRS and CDR2 is YFSETQ. The CDR3 spans 15 residues. CDR3 residues: CASTPGGGPGNTIYF. In DNA, the CDR3 is TGCGCCAGCACCCCGGGAGGGGGACCTGGAAACACCATATATTTT.

The V gene is TRBV5-4, the J gene TRBJ1-1; 11 nucleotides agree with TRBD1. The V gene's germline CDR1 is SGHNT and CDR2 YYREEE (reference sequence). The junction had 6 bases not matched to a gene; V was cut back by 3 bases and J by 11 bases. This CDR3 comprises 13 residues. The CDR3 is CASSSGQGALAFF. The CDR3 nucleotides read TGTGCCAGCAGCTCCGGACAGGGGGCTCTGGCTTTCTTT.

The rearrangement joins TRBV18 to TRBJ1-1; D perhaps matches TRBD1 (6 bases). The CDR3 consists of 16 residues. Germline CDR1 is KGHSH and CDR2 is LQKENI. With 1 base removed from V and 1 base from J, the gap between germline ends came to 13 bases. In nucleotides, the CDR3 is TGTGCCAGCTCACCACTCATGGGGGCGGGGAACACTGAAGCTTTCTTT. Translated, it gives CASSPLMGAGNTEAFF.

This clone was detected once. The chain uses TRBV28 and TRBJ1-1, with 10 bases lining up with TRBD1. V shed 7 bases and J 5 bases; nucleotides not matched to a gene: 10. The CDR3 has 15 residues. CDR1 is MDHEN and CDR2 is SYDVKM in the germline V gene. CDR3 nucleotides: TGTGCCAGCACCTCTAGGACAGGGGGGGGTACTGAAGCTTTCTTT. Its protein is CASTSRTGGGTEAFF.

The genes are TRBV2 and TRBJ1-4, with TRBD1 as a possible D gene (6 bases). The germline V gene has CDR1 SNHLY and CDR2 FYNNEI. The CDR3 runs to 16 residues. Trimming pared 6 bases from V and 12 bases from J, leaving 26 bases between. The DNA of the CDR3 is TGTGCCAGCAGGAAGATACAGGGTCGTGTTGGTCTAGAACTGTTTTTT. This sequence encodes CASRKIQGRVGLELFF.

This clone was picked up one time. The V call is TRBV5-1, the J call TRBJ2-2; weak D call: TRBD2 (7 bases). The CDR3 has 15 amino acids. V gave up 5 bases and J gave up 4 bases, with 15 bases separating them. Germline V gene lookup returns CDR1 SGHRS and CDR2 YFSETQ. Written as DNA, the CDR3 is TGCGCCAGCAGTTCCTATGCGGGGGCCACCGGGGAGCTGTTTTTT. Translating gives CASSSYAGATGELFF.